The clone carrying this T cell receptor (beta chain) was seen a few times. The antigen remains unidentified. The data were taken from a study of cytomegalovirus exposure and HLA in healthy donors. The PCR employed 60 Vbeta primers together with 13 Jbeta primers. TCRdb's table, derived via immunoSEQ multiplex PCR, lists solely in-frame clones and lacks some. The table includes 150,000 to 200,000 clones, approximately 88% detected once. Study-wide results and limits: Analysis was carried out at a later point, and it linked a missense DCLRE1C variant to TCR beta V- and J-gene trimming.

Trimming shortened V by 3 bases and J by 4 bases, and 6 bases separated the two germline ends. This CDR3 is 13 amino acids long. Germline assignment: CDR1 MNHNY and CDR2 SVGAGI (reference sequence). This clonotype was obtained from a boy aged 5-17 years in good health and CMV-seronegative. The sequenced sample was PBMCs. The rearrangement uses TRBV6-6 and TRBJ1-4; maybe TRBD1 (5 bases). CDR3: CASSYDSNEKLFF. DNA of the CDR3: TGTGCCAGCAGTTATGACAGTAATGAAAAACTGTTTTTT.